The 24 T cell receptor beta chains below come from one sample, sequenced in a study of cytomegalovirus exposure and HLA in healthy donors (dated by TCRdb to the late 2010s). Library generation was performed with the immunoSEQ multiplex PCR assay. For the multiplex PCR, a mixture combining 60 forward primers for TCR Vbeta segments and 13 reverse primers for TCR Jbeta segments was used. The clones in this table, taken by TCRdb from immuneACCESS, are in-frame only. Not every clone is retained; where verified, under half of the shortfall comes from an unresolved V gene, and the cause of the rest is unknown. The sample table holds about 100,000 clones, of which 70% to 80% were seen once. Over 4% of the sample is held by the ten biggest clonotypes. Sequencing input: PBMCs. Source of these receptors: a young woman in good health and CMV-seropositive.

The chain recombines TRBV28 with TRBJ1-1; no reliable D call. Germline V CDR1 and CDR2: MDHEN, SYDVKM. The CDR3 has 12 amino acids. The ends were cut back, 5 bases at V and 2 bases at J, with 6 bases in the middle. Here the CDR3 reads CASSELNTEAFF. The CDR3 DNA follows: TGTGCCAGCAGTGAGTTAAACACTGAAGCTTTCTTT.

This sequence joins TRBV10-3 and TRBJ2-7; 7 nucleotides align to TRBD1. CDR3 length equals 14 residues. Germline trimming cut 7 bases from V and 3 bases from J; bases unmatched to any gene: 9. CDR1 and CDR2 from the germline V gene are ENHRY and SYGVKD. DNA of the CDR3: TGTGCCATCACCACAGGGGTACGGAACTACGAGCAGTACTTC. Encoded protein: CAITTGVRNYEQYF.

This clone was picked up one time. Written as DNA, the CDR3 is TGTGCCAGCAGTTTAGCTGAACTAGCGGGAAGAGACGAGCAGTACTTC. This translates into CASSLAELAGRDEQYF. V and J are TRBV27 and TRBJ2-7; 10 bases map to TRBD2. V was pared by 2 bases and J by 5 bases, with 9 bases of the junction left unmatched. This CDR3 region has 16 residues. Per the germline V gene, CDR1 is MNHEY and CDR2 is SMNVEV (reference sequence).

A remark on this clone: This same CDR3 is encoded by further DNA sequences in the sample. The rearrangement links TRBV7-9 to TRBJ1-2; no clear D gene. CDR1 and CDR2 from the germline V gene are SEHNR and FQNEAQ (reference sequence). With 4 bases removed from V and 4 bases from J, the gap between germline ends came to 7 bases. The CDR3 has 12 residues. The CDR3 region is CASSSRIYGYTF. CDR3 nucleotide sequence: TGTGCCAGCAGCTCGCGGATCTATGGCTACACCTTC. Full variable domain (rest looked up from reference TRBV7-9 and TRBJ1-2): DTGVSQNPRHKITKRGQNVTFRCDPISEHNRLYWYRQTLGQGPEFLTYFQNEAQLEKSRLLSDRFSAERPKGSFSTLEIQRTEQGDSAMYLCASSSRIYGYTFGSGTRLTVV.

This clone has a handful of counts. The chain recombines TRBV4-3 with TRBJ2-2; D is ambiguous. Trimming cost V 0 bases and J 1 base, with 6 bases left between them. Germline V gene data show CDR1 as LGHNA and CDR2 as YSLEER. CDR3 length: 15 residues. CDR3 protein: CASSQDSGNTGELFF. The CDR3 nucleotides are TGCGCCAGCAGCCAAGATTCGGGGAACACCGGGGAGCTGTTTTTT.

The rearrangement links TRBV25-1 to TRBJ1-5; D might be TRBD1 (5 bases). V was cut by 6 bases and J by 0 bases, with 6 bases left in between. The CDR3 extends over 13 amino acids. The germline V gene encodes CDR1 MGHDK and CDR2 SYGVNS. CDR3 residues: CASSRDSNQPQHF. CDR3 nucleotide sequence: TGTGCCAGCAGCAGGGATAGCAATCAGCCCCAGCATTTT.

This clone was observed a few times. The chain couples TRBV5-5 to TRBJ1-2, with D unresolved. The CDR3 sequence is 14 residues long. CDR1 and CDR2 (germline): SGHKS, YYEKEE (reference sequence). Trimming pared 5 bases from V and 4 bases from J, leaving 15 bases between. The CDR3 sequence: CASSLDPRVYGYTF. The DNA of the CDR3 is TGTGCCAGCAGTCTGGACCCGAGGGTCTATGGCTACACCTTC.

The rearrangement links TRBV6-5 to TRBJ1-4, with 8 bases matching TRBD1. The CDR3 has 15 amino acids. V was clipped by 6 bases and J by 8 bases; unmatched bases: 11. Germline CDR1 is MNHEY and CDR2 is SVGAGI. CDR3 loop: CASSQQGDRAEKLFF. CDR3 in DNA: TGTGCCAGCAGCCAACAGGGGGATCGGGCCGAAAAACTGTTTTTT.

The chain employs TRBV6-6 and TRBJ1-4; 9 bases are shared with TRBD1. V lost 6 bases and J lost 4; bases outside the gene matches: 3. In germline, CDR1 is MNHNY, CDR2 SVGAGI (reference sequence). The CDR3 extends over 14 amino acids. The CDR3 protein is CASRATGGNEKLFF. DNA for the CDR3: TGTGCCAGCAGGGCGACAGGGGGTAATGAAAAACTGTTTTTT.

V and J are TRBV27 and TRBJ2-1; possible D gene TRBD2, 6 bases. Trimming cost V 3 bases and J 10 bases, with 22 bases left between them. The CDR3 is 16 amino acids. The germline V gene has CDR1 MNHEY and CDR2 SMNVEV (reference sequence). CDR3 loop: CASSFDGASAGVEQFF. DNA for the CDR3: TGTGCCAGCAGTTTCGATGGGGCTAGCGCGGGCGTGGAGCAGTTCTTC.

This chain's CDR3 is CATSRESTGLEQYF. Here the CDR3 DNA reads TGTGCCACCAGCAGAGAGTCTACAGGGCTTGAGCAGTACTTC. The chain couples TRBV15 to TRBJ2-7, with D possibly matching TRBD1 (6 bases). CDR1 and CDR2 (germline): LNHNV, YYDKDF (reference sequence). Trimming left V 0 bases short and J 7 bases short, with 13 bases between. This CDR3 region has 14 residues. The whole variable domain, filled in from reference TRBV15 and TRBJ2-7, reads DAMVIQNPRYQVTQFGKPVTLSCSQTLNHNVMYWYQQKSSQAPKLLFHYYDKDFNNEADTPDNFQSRRPNTSFCFLDIRSPGLGDTAMYLCATSRESTGLEQYFGPGTRLTVT.

The V call is TRBV2, the J call TRBJ2-7; perhaps TRBD2 as D (6 bases). CDR3 length: 15 amino acids. Per germline, CDR1 SNHLY and CDR2 FYNNEI. V was cut by 6 bases and J by 7 bases, with 22 bases left in between. For the CDR3, the DNA is TGTGCCAGCAGCCCGGACTGGGGCCTCCGGGGGGAGCAGTACTTC. This sequence encodes CASSPDWGLRGEQYF.

The rearrangement uses TRBV19 and TRBJ1-2; D uncertain. V was pared by 3 bases and J by 0 bases, with 11 bases between. Germline CDR1 reads LNHDA; CDR2 reads SQIVND (reference sequence). This CDR3 contains 15 residues. The CDR3 is CASSISGRTNYGYTF. The CDR3 DNA reads as TGTGCCAGTAGTATTTCCGGCAGGACTAACTATGGCTACACCTTC.

V and J are TRBV7-3 and TRBJ2-2; 8 bases are a match to TRBD2. CDR1 is SGHTA, CDR2 FQGTGA, per germline. The V gene end was trimmed by 0 bases and the J gene end by 6 bases; junction bases not matched to a gene: 6. The CDR3 runs to 16 residues. CDR3 loop: CASSLTGRGDAGELFF. CDR3 coding DNA: TGTGCCAGCAGCTTAACCGGGAGGGGGGATGCCGGGGAGCTGTTTTTT.

This chain uses TRBV15 with TRBJ2-7; the match to TRBD2 covers 7 bases. The CDR3 sequence is 15 residues long. The germline CDR1 and CDR2 sequences are LNHNV and YYDKDF (reference sequence). The J segment lost 3 bases and the V segment lost 0 bases, leaving 5 bases of the junction unmatched. The CDR3 region has the DNA TGTGCCACCAGCAGAGATCTCGGGGACTACTACGAGCAGTACTTC. Residues: CATSRDLGDYYEQYF.

This clone was seen a few times. The chain carries TRBV11-3 and TRBJ2-1; D remains unclear. CDR1 and CDR2 from the germline V gene are SGHNT and YENEEA. V gave up 1 base and J gave up 6 bases, with 7 bases separating them. The CDR3 length is 13 residues. The CDR3 is CASSLAGINEQFF. The CDR3 DNA is TGTGCCAGCAGCTTAGCGGGTATCAATGAGCAGTTCTTC.

This clone was found a few times. The V gene is TRBV6-4, the J gene TRBJ1-5, with TRBD1 matching 9 bases. CDR1 is MRHNA and CDR2 is SNTAGT in the germline V gene. The ends lost 9 bases at V and 3 bases at J; junction bases unmatched: 3. The CDR3 length is 13 residues. The CDR3 nucleotides are TGTGCCAGTGGGACAGGGATCAATCAGCCCCAGCATTTT. Translated, it gives CASGTGINQPQHF.

The rearrangement links TRBV5-1 to TRBJ1-2; D is possibly TRBD1 (5 bases). There are 13 residues in the CDR3. CDR1 is SGHRS and CDR2 is YFSETQ in the germline V gene. V dropped 0 bases and J dropped 3 bases, with 6 bases sitting between them. CDR3 nucleotide sequence: TGCGCCAGCAGCTTGGAAGGGGACTATGGCTACACCTTC. Translating gives CASSLEGDYGYTF.

V gene TRBV4-3 combines with J gene TRBJ2-3; a possible D gene is TRBD2 (5 bases). Trimming shortened V by 0 bases and J by 2 bases, and 15 bases separated the two germline ends. Germline loops: CDR1 LGHNA, CDR2 YSLEER. The CDR3 has 17 amino acids. This CDR3 is CASSQDGSPQLTDTQYF. DNA of the CDR3: TGCGCCAGCAGCCAAGATGGGAGTCCACAACTCACAGATACGCAGTATTTT.

V usage is TRBV28 and J usage is TRBJ1-4, with 9 bases aligning to TRBD1. This CDR3 is 14 amino acids long. Germline V lookup: CDR1 MDHEN, CDR2 SYDVKM. Trimming at V came to 6 bases and at J to 7 bases, leaving 6 bases not matched to a gene. Here the CDR3 reads CASSTGGGGEKLFF. The CDR3, as DNA: TGTGCCAGCAGCACAGGGGGCGGCGGTGAAAAACTGTTTTTT.

The chain joins TRBV5-6 to TRBJ1-2; 9 bases match TRBD1. The CDR3 runs to 14 residues. Germline assignment: CDR1 SGHDT and CDR2 YYEEEE. V lost 4 bases and J lost 8; bases outside the gene matches: 9. The CDR3: CASSGGTGLFGYTF. The CDR3 nucleotides are TGTGCCAGCAGCGGCGGGACAGGGCTCTTCGGCTACACCTTC.

The count of this clone is one. One end of the junction is discordant with germline, which a read error may explain. This rearrangement joins TRBV7-9 to TRBJ1-2; D remains unclear. Germline values: CDR1 SEHNR, CDR2 FQNEAQ (reference sequence). The CDR3 consists of 16 residues. This chain's CDR3 is CSSSSPGWGEGYGYTF. In DNA, the CDR3 is TGTTCCAGCAGTTCCCCTGGTTGGGGAGAGGGCTATGGCTACACCTTC.

This clone was picked up one time. The rearrangement joins TRBV9 to TRBJ2-7; possibly TRBD2 for D (6 bases). The CDR3 contains 15 residues. V lost 4 bases and J lost 4, with 18 bases in between. The germline V gene has CDR1 SGDLS and CDR2 YYNGEE. CDR3 region: CASSPRPGEFYEQYF. The CDR3 DNA follows: TGTGCCAGCAGCCCCCGTCCGGGAGAGTTTTACGAGCAGTACTTC.

The DNA for the CDR3 is TGTGCCAGCAGTTTAACAGGGGGCTTCTACGAGCAGTACTTC. It is translated as CASSLTGGFYEQYF. This chain connects TRBV28 to TRBJ2-7, with TRBD1 matching 9 bases. The CDR3 length is 14 residues. Germline lookup yields CDR1 MDHEN and CDR2 SYDVKM. V was clipped by 2 bases and J by 3 bases; unmatched bases: 2.